This is a list of T cell receptor beta chains from one sample in a study of T cells in Graves' hyperthyroidism and ophthalmopathy. MiXCR was run by TCRdb on the multiplex PCR reads, yielding one entry per CDR3 protein. The sample lists under 300,000 distinct CDR3 sequences; around 20% were seen once. The sequenced sample was blood. Receptors were obtained from a man younger than 40 with Graves' ophthalmopathy. Each CDR3 is given with its conserved first and last residue. Fields, in order: V gene, J gene, D gene, clone size, CDR3 DNA, CDR3 protein. A D gene is named only where the DNA matches it firmly. Expanded clones are given a class, and other clones once, few, many or no size at all.

TRBV12-3/TRBV12-4,TRBJ2-3,NA,many,TGTGCCAGCGACGACGAACAGGCCTACCGGAGGACAGATACGCAGTATTTT,CASDDEQAYRRTDTQYF
TRBV15,TRBJ2-1,NA,NA,TGTGCCACCAGCAGAGGACAGGCCGTCAGCAATGAGCAGTTCTTC,CATSRGQAVSNEQFF
TRBV20-1,TRBJ2-5,NA,many,TGCAGTGCTAAGTTGGCGGACCAAGAGACCCAGTACTTC,CSAKLADQETQYF
TRBV5-1,TRBJ2-1,NA,many,TGCGCCAGCAGCCCCGGAGTGGCCCATGAGCAGTTCTTC,CASSPGVAHEQFF
TRBV24-1,TRBJ2-4,NA,NA,TGTGCCACCAGCATCCTTGGACAGAAGAAGGCCAAAAACATTCAGTACTTC,CATSILGQKKAKNIQYF
TRBV29-1,TRBJ1-5,TRBD1,many,TGCAGCGTTCAAACCGGGACAGGGAATCAGCCCCAGCATTTT,CSVQTGTGNQPQHF
TRBV20-1,TRBJ1-2,TRBD1,few,TGCAGTGCTCATTTTTTAGACAGGGCTATTAACTATGGCTACACCTTC,CSAHFLDRAINYGYTF
TRBV30,TRBJ1-1,NA,many,TGTGCCTGGAGTGTTACAGGAAGAGAAGCTTTCTTT,CAWSVTGREAFF
TRBV13,TRBJ2-3,TRBD2,NA,TGTGCCAGCAGCTTGTCGGGACTAGCCCTAGGGGATACGCAGTATTTT,CASSLSGLALGDTQYF
TRBV11-3,TRBJ2-3,NA,many,TGTGCCAGCAGCTTAGAAGGCTCGTACTCCACAGATACGCAGTATTTT,CASSLEGSYSTDTQYF
TRBV28,TRBJ2-2,TRBD1,NA,TGTGCCGTTGGGACAGGGGCTACCGGGGAGCTGTTTTTT,CAVGTGATGELFF
TRBV27,TRBJ2-7,NA,few,TGTGCCTGCGGAGTTATAGGCTACGAGCAGTACTTC,CACGVIGYEQYF
TRBV14,TRBJ2-1,NA,NA,TGTGCCAGCAGCCAAGGGCGCCGCACTGAGCAGTTCTTC,CASSQGRRTEQFF
TRBV28,TRBJ2-2,TRBD2,few,TGTTCTAGCGGTTTGACCGGGGAGCTGTTTTTT,CSSGLTGELFF
TRBV20-1,TRBJ2-3,NA,many,TGCAGTGCTAGAGATCAGGGTCAGCGGTGGACAGATACGCAGTATTTT,CSARDQGQRWTDTQYF
TRBV12-3/TRBV12-4,TRBJ2-1,NA,many,TGTGCCAGCAGAGATCTAGGGGTACCACACAATGAGCAGTTCTTC,CASRDLGVPHNEQFF
TRBV27,TRBJ1-5,NA,NA,TGTGCCAGCAGTTTCCGAGGGGGGGGCAATCAGCCCCAGCATTTT,CASSFRGGGNQPQHF
TRBV29-1,TRBJ2-3,TRBD2,NA,TGCAGCGGCCGGGGACTAGCGGGTTGGAGTACAGATACGCAGTATTTT,CSGRGLAGWSTDTQYF
TRBV3-1,TRBJ1-2,TRBD1,many,TGTGCCAGCAGCCTGGGACAGGGGGCAGCCTTC,CASSLGQGAAF
TRBV19,TRBJ1-5,NA,few,TGTGCCAGTAATTTAGACACTGTCAATCAGCCCCAGCATTTT,CASNLDTVNQPQHF
TRBV2,TRBJ1-5,TRBD1,many,TGTGCCAGCGACCGACAGGGCCTTCAGCCCCAGCATTTT,CASDRQGLQPQHF
TRBV2,TRBJ2-7,NA,many,TGTGCCAGCAGGGATTTATTACAGGGAAGTAGTTACGAGCAGTACTTC,CASRDLLQGSSYEQYF
TRBV5-1,TRBJ2-1,NA,few,TGCGCCAGCAGCTTGACGAGTTCCTCCTACAATGAGCAGTTCTTC,CASSLTSSSYNEQFF
TRBV20-1,TRBJ2-1,NA,NA,TGCAGTGCTTTTCTTGGCTCCAATGAGCAGTTCTTC,CSAFLGSNEQFF
TRBV6-1,TRBJ1-4,NA,few,TGTGCCAGCAGTGTTCCGGGACGGCCCTATGAAAAACTGTTTTTT,CASSVPGRPYEKLFF
TRBV10-2,TRBJ2-2,TRBD1,few,TGCGCCAGCAGGCAGACAGGGCAGAACACCGGGGAGCTGTTTTTT,CASRQTGQNTGELFF
TRBV20-1,TRBJ2-3,TRBD2,few,TGCAGTGCTGGGGGGCGAGCGGGAGCTGTAACAGATACGCAGTATTTT,CSAGGRAGAVTDTQYF
TRBV19,TRBJ2-2,TRBD1,NA,TGTGCCAGTAGTCCTCGACAGGGAAACTTTGCGAACACCGGGGAGCTGTTTTTT,CASSPRQGNFANTGELFF